Reported below is one T cell receptor beta chain. The antigen it recognizes is unknown. No quality values exist for individual bases; no much larger clone is one base distant. Other DNA sequences in the sample encode the same CDR3. The protocol used for the library was the immunoSEQ multiplex PCR assay. Around 9.9 x 10^4 TCR templates per sample were assayed by the deep sequencing platform. Genomic DNA extracted from sorted T cells was used for TCRbeta CDR3 sequencing. In the paper's pipeline: The R programming language was used for clonal analysis of TCRbeta CDR3 data. Alloreactive CD4+ and CD8+ clones were identified by comparing unstimulated samples to CFSE-low samples taken after the reaction. By matching sequences to the repertoires of sorted unstimulated Treg and non-Treg cells, each alloreactive CD4+ clone was assigned a regulatory or non-regulatory origin. Here the immuneACCESS table is served through TCRdb, limited to in-frame sequences with V and J called. Missing clones are a known gap in these copies; in checked studies unresolved V genes cover under half, and the rest lacks a known reason. That table is the source of V, J and clone size, and D and trimming were worked out from the DNA. The sample table lists roughly 100,000 clones, over 85% of them with a count of one. Roughly 0.64% of the sample goes to the ten largest clones.

The cysteine opens and the phenylalanine closes a CDR3 of 12 amino acids. The read is trimmed to its CDR3 DNA, 36 bases read in frame from base 1. The V end loses 4 bases and the J end loses 5 bases, and a stretch of 9 bases separates them. According to the germline V gene, CDR1 reads SGHRS and CDR2 reads YFSETQ. Sorted unstimulated T cells, along with proliferating T cells recovered from mixed lymphocyte reactions, underwent TCRbeta CDR3 sequencing. Fresh whole blood from fewer than twelve HLA-typed healthy donors was used to isolate PBMCs. To map where alloreactive clones came from, CD4+ regulatory T cells in the unstimulated state were FACS-sorted. This specimen comes from a study of siplizumab effects on memory and regulatory T cells (dated by TCRdb to the late 2010s). For the study in its entirety: The effect of the anti-CD2 antibody siplizumab on alloreactive T-cell subsets was examined in allogeneic mixed lymphocyte reactions constructed from human PBMCs.

Overall results and qualifications from the work: The cumulative frequency of alloreactive sequences traceable to unstimulated CD4+ memory T cells was significantly reduced by siplizumab. Whether proliferating Tregs from siplizumab cultures were suppressive was not functionally confirmed. For roughly 75-97% of proliferating CD4+ or CD8+ clones, no naive or memory phenotype could be assigned. Compared with memory T cells, unstimulated naive T cells appeared more diverse, and naive cells seemed to make a substantial contribution to the alloresponse. Among mappable alloreactive CD4+ clones, an average Treg-derived fraction of approximately 73% was observed with siplizumab, compared with roughly 27% in control reactions. Because sequences below about 10^-5 frequency were poorly captured, only a minor fraction of alloreactive clones could be mapped to unstimulated subsets.

The TCR comes from a human donor in good health. The sequenced material came from Tregs sorted from blood. The chain is made from TRBV5-1 and TRBJ2-5; a tentative D call is TRBD2 (5 bases match). The DNA is TGCGCCAGCAGCCGATCGGGGGAGACCCAGTACTTC. Translation gives CASSRSGETQYF.